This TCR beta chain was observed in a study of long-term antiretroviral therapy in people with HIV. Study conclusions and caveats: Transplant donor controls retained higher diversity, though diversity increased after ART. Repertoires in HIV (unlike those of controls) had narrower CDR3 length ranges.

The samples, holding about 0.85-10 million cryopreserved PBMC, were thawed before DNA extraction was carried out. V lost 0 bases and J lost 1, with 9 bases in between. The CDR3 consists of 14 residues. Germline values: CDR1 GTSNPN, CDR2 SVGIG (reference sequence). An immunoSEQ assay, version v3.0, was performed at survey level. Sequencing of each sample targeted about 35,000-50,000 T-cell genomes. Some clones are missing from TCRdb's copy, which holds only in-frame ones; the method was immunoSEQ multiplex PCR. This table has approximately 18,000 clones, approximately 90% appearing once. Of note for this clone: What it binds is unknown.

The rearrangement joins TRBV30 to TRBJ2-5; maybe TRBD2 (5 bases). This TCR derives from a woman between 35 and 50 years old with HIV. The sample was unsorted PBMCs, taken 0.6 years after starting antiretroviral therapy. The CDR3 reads CAWSVRGTQETQYF. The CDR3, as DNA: TGTGCCTGGAGTGTACGGGGAACCCAAGAGACCCAGTACTTC.